The text below deals with one TCR beta chain. Its antigen is not identified. The sample originates from a study of cytomegalovirus exposure and HLA in healthy donors. The study's findings and limits: CMV antigen specificity of a few CMV-associated chains was confirmed in vitro.

Repertoires were generated with immunoSEQ multiplex PCR, while TCRdb's copy carries only in-frame clones and drops some. Of about 160,000 clones in the sample, roughly 90% were seen once. Germline V gene data show CDR1 as SGHDN and CDR2 as FVKESK. The CDR3 runs to 15 residues. Deletions cut 0 bases from V and 3 bases from J, with 11 bases between. This chain uses TRBV14 with TRBJ2-5; D is unclear. This clonotype originated in a woman younger than 30 in good health and CMV-seropositive. Sequencing was done on a sample of PBMCs. The CDR3 protein is CASSQESVSKETQYF. The DNA for the CDR3 is TGTGCCAGCAGCCAAGAAAGCGTCTCTAAAGAGACCCAGTACTTC. The complete variable domain, with remaining parts taken from reference TRBV14 and TRBJ2-5, reads EAGVTQFPSHSVIEKGQTVTLRCDPISGHDNLYWYRRVMGKEIKFLLHFVKESKQDESGMPNNRFLAERTGGTYSTLKVQPAELEDSGVYFCASSQESVSKETQYFGPGTRLLVL.